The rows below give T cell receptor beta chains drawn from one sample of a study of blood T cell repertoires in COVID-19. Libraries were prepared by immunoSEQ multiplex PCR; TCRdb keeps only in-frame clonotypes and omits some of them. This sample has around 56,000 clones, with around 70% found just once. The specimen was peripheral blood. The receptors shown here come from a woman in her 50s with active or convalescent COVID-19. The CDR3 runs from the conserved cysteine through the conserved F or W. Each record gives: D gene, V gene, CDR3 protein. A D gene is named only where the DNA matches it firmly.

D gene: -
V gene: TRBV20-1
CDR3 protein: CSASQGGGATQYF

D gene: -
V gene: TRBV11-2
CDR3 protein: CASSLEGVGTEAFF

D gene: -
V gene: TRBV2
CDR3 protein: CASGREQGNYGYTF

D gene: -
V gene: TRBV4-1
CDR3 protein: CASSQDSRGTYGYTF

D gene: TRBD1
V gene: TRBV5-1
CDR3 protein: CASSLEGGQGNEKLFF

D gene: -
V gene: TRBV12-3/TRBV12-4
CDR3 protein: CASSFFSSGELFF

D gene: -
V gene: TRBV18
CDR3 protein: CASSPGQGRAEAFF

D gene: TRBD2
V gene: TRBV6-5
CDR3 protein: CAAQSSGSDNEQFF

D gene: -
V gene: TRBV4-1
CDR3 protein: CASSRVAGTRNTEAFF

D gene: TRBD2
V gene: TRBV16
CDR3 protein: CASSLLAGSYNEQFF

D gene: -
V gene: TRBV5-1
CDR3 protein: CASGGASGSTDTQYF

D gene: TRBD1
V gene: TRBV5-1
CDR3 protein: CASSLSGGADTQYF

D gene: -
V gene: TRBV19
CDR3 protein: CASSIWGIPGQANYGYTF

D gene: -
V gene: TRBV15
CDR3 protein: CATSPSTGMGQPQHF

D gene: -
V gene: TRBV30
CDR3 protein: CAWSVLATPQETQYF

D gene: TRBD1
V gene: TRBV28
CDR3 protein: CASSLRFGTDPTDTQYF

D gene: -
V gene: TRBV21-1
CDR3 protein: CASSKDVSVCTDTQYF

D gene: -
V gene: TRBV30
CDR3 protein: CPPWSKGLNTEAFF

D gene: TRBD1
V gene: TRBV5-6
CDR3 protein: CASSLAGTGNTGELFF

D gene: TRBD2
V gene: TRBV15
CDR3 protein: CATSRGVGTRLSTDTQYF

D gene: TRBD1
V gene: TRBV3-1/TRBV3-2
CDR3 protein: CASSHLQGRWETQYF

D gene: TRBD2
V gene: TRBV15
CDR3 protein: CATSRRGVGEQFF

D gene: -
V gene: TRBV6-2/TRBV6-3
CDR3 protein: CASSYYAKSGSQPQHF

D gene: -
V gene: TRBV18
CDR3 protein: CASSPTDNYGYTF

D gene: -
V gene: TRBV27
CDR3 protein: CASTLGGTYNSPLHF